One sample yielded the 21 T cell receptor beta chains listed below, sequenced in a study of patients and donors after allogeneic stem cell transplantation. TCRdb reanalysed the RT-PCR reads using MiXCR and keeps one entry per CDR3 protein. The sample shows a few hundred thousand distinct CDR3 sequences, roughly 38% of them seen only once. Input material: blood, either unsorted or a sorted T cell fraction (not recorded which). These receptors were taken from a human donor who was either an allogeneic HSCT recipient or a stem cell or donor lymphocyte infusion donor (not recorded which). It is not recorded whose cells these are; they may come from a transplant donor.

This clonotype has more than one count but fewer than ten. The genes are TRBV5-1 and TRBJ1-5; the D is unclear. Trimming removed 0 bases at V and 1 base at J, with 5 bases between. The CDR3 has 14 amino acids. Germline-derived CDR1 and CDR2 are SGHRS and YFSETQ. In nucleotides, the CDR3 is TGCGCCAGCAGCTTGGATGGAAGCAATCAGCCCCAGCATTTT. It codes for CASSLDGSNQPQHF.

The rearrangement links TRBV12-3 or TRBV12-4 to TRBJ2-3; D is possibly TRBD1 or TRBD2 (5 bases each). The CDR3 covers 15 residues. The V and J ends lost 10 bases and 3 bases respectively, with 20 bases between them. Written as DNA, the CDR3 is TGTGCCATCTCCGACCGGGACCGACGGACAGATACGCAGTATTTT. Encoded protein: CAISDRDRRTDTQYF.

The rearrangement joins TRBV27 to TRBJ2-3, with TRBD2 matching over 14 bases. The V segment lost 5 bases and the J segment 1 base; nucleotides outside the gene matches: 8. The CDR3 totals 18 residues. The V gene's germline CDR1 is MNHEY and CDR2 SMNVEV (reference sequence). The CDR3 loop is CASSLGLAGGSRTDTQYF. The DNA for the CDR3 is TGTGCCAGCAGTCTCGGACTAGCGGGGGGATCACGCACAGATACGCAGTATTTT.

In its sample, this clonotype was seen a few times. V and J are TRBV4-1 and TRBJ1-6; D is ambiguous. Trimming removed 4 bases at V and 7 bases at J, with 17 bases between. Per the germline V gene, CDR1 is MGHRA and CDR2 is YSYEKL. The CDR3 consists of 16 residues. The CDR3 bases are TGCGCCAGCAGCCCTCGGAGCGGAAACGGGAATTCACCCCTCCACTTT. This codes for CASSPRSGNGNSPLHF.

The chain recombines TRBV3-1 with TRBJ2-5; possible D gene TRBD2, 5 bases. The V gene lost 4 bases and the J gene lost 4 bases, with 13 bases spanning the gap. This CDR3 comprises 14 residues. CDR1 is LGHDT, CDR2 YNNKEL, per germline (reference sequence). The CDR3 DNA reads as TGTGCCAGCAGCCGCGGAGGTCTAAGAGAGACCCAGTACTTC. It is translated as CASSRGGLRETQYF.

This clonotype appeared a few times. The V call is TRBV20-1, the J call TRBJ1-5, with D unresolved. The CDR3 sequence is 16 residues long. The germline gives CDR1 DFQATT, CDR2 SNEGSKA (reference sequence). V was pared by 0 bases and J by 0 bases, with 12 bases between. This chain's CDR3 is CSARDLGSDSNQPQHF. The CDR3 region has the DNA TGCAGTGCTAGAGATCTGGGGTCGGATAGCAATCAGCCCCAGCATTTT.

This clonotype is a singleton in its sample. The chain recombines TRBV4-3 with TRBJ2-7; D not certain. CDR3 length: 15 amino acids. Germline CDR1 LGHNA, CDR2 YSLEER. V lost 0 bases and J 2 bases, leaving 11 bases between the germline ends. The DNA for the CDR3 is TGCGCCAGCAGCCAAGACCCAGGTACCGCCTACGAGCAGTACTTC. Protein: CASSQDPGTAYEQYF.

V gene TRBV18 combines with J gene TRBJ1-2, with D perhaps TRBD1 (5 bases). CDR1 and CDR2 (germline): KGHSH, LQKENI. The CDR3 loop spans 15 amino acids. V gave up 0 bases and J gave up 6 bases, with 14 bases separating them. The CDR3 sequence is CASSPPGQVPDGYTF. CDR3 sequence (DNA): TGTGCCAGCTCACCACCGGGGCAGGTCCCCGATGGCTACACCTTC. Full variable domain (rest looked up from reference TRBV18 and TRBJ1-2): NAGVMQNPRHLVRRRGQEARLRCSPMKGHSHVYWYRQLPEEGLKFMVYLQKENIIDESGMPKERFSAEFPKEGPSILRIQQVVRGDSAAYFCASSPPGQVPDGYTFGSGTRLTVV.

V and J are TRBV2 and TRBJ1-1; D uncertain. From germline, CDR1 is SNHLY and CDR2 FYNNEI. This CDR3 has 13 amino acids. V lost 5 bases, J lost 0 bases, and 7 bases lay in between. CDR3 coding DNA: TGTGCCAGCAGTACGGGTGTGAACACTGAAGCTTTCTTT. Amino acids: CASSTGVNTEAFF.

The V call is TRBV5-1, the J call TRBJ2-1, with D maybe TRBD2 (5 bases). Germline V gene lookup returns CDR1 SGHRS and CDR2 YFSETQ. The CDR3 is 15 residues long. V was clipped by 5 bases and J by 0 bases, with 12 bases between them. The CDR3 DNA is TGCGCCAGCAGTCCGACTACTAGCTCCTACAATGAGCAGTTCTTC. The encoded protein is CASSPTTSSYNEQFF. The entire variable domain, with the rest obtained from reference TRBV5-1 and TRBJ2-1, is as follows: KAGVTQTPRYLIKTRGQQVTLSCSPISGHRSVSWYQQTPGQGLQFLFEYFSETQRNKGNFPGRFSGRQFSNSRSEMNVSTLELGDSALYLCASSPTTSSYNEQFFGPGTRLTVL.

The chain recombines TRBV7-2 with TRBJ2-2; D may match TRBD1 or TRBD2 (5 bases each). This CDR3 is built from 16 residues. The germline V gene encodes CDR1 SGHTA and CDR2 FQGNSA. The ends were cut back, 0 bases at V and 1 base at J, with 9 bases in the middle. The CDR3 protein is CASSLAPGRNTGELFF. The CDR3 bases are TGTGCCAGCAGCTTAGCCCCGGGACGGAACACCGGGGAGCTGTTTTTT.

This clonotype was detected only a few times. This chain uses TRBV12-3 or TRBV12-4 with TRBJ1-2; no reliable D call. V was cut by 3 bases and J by 8 bases, with 13 bases left in between. The CDR3 has 13 amino acids. In nucleotides, the CDR3 is TGTGCCAGCAGTTTTCTGGCCGAGAGGGGCTACACCTTC. It yields the protein CASSFLAERGYTF.

The chain employs TRBV7-9 and TRBJ2-5; the D is unclear. This CDR3 region has 15 residues. Trimming took off 1 base at V and 3 bases at J, with 12 bases between the two ends. Germline V lookup: CDR1 SEHNR, CDR2 FQNEAQ (reference sequence). The CDR3, as DNA: TGTGCCAGCAGCTTAGGGGTGTCAGTAAAAGAGACCCAGTACTTC. The encoded protein is CASSLGVSVKETQYF. The full variable domain, rest sourced from reference TRBV7-9 and TRBJ2-5, is DTGVSQNPRHKITKRGQNVTFRCDPISEHNRLYWYRQTLGQGPEFLTYFQNEAQLEKSRLLSDRFSAERPKGSFSTLEIQRTEQGDSAMYLCASSLGVSVKETQYFGPGTRLLVL.

This clonotype was observed a few times. The chain carries TRBV29-1 and TRBJ1-1; 11 bases agree with TRBD1. The germline V gene encodes CDR1 SQVTM and CDR2 ANQGSEA. With V trimmed by 6 bases and J by 0 bases, 12 bases remained unmatched. The CDR3 has 17 amino acids. The CDR3 spells CSVSPGQGDRMNTEAFF. The CDR3 nucleotides are TGCAGCGTGTCCCCGGGACAGGGGGATCGGATGAACACTGAAGCTTTCTTT.

CDR3 protein: CAISENLNTQYF. CDR3 nucleotide sequence: TGTGCCATCAGTGAGAATCTGAATACGCAGTATTTT. The chain links TRBV10-3 to TRBJ2-3; D not certain. V dropped 2 bases and J dropped 7 bases, with 7 bases sitting between them. The CDR3 extends over 12 amino acids. Germline values: CDR1 ENHRY, CDR2 SYGVKD.

The V gene is TRBV19, the J gene TRBJ1-1; no definite D call. The V end lost 4 bases, the J end lost 4 bases, and 13 bases lay between the germline ends. Germline CDR1 reads LNHDA; CDR2 reads SQIVND (reference sequence). The CDR3 loop spans 14 amino acids. The CDR3 DNA reads TGTGCCAGTAGTAGAGGAGGGCGAATCACTGAAGCTTTCTTT. Translating gives CASSRGGRITEAFF.

This clonotype was counted between two and nine times. The chain links TRBV6-4 to TRBJ1-6, with D tentatively TRBD1 (6 bases). Germline values: CDR1 MRHNA, CDR2 SNTAGT. This CDR3 spans 15 amino acids. V was pared by 4 bases and J by 7 bases, with 14 bases between. This chain's CDR3 is CASSAGDTTNSPLHF. CDR3 in DNA: TGTGCCAGCAGTGCTGGGGACACGACCAATTCACCCCTCCACTTT.

This clonotype has just a few counts. The rearrangement uses TRBV11-1 and TRBJ1-5, with D perhaps matching TRBD1 (5 bases). Germline V gene sequence: CDR1 SGHAT, CDR2 FQDESV (reference sequence). Trimming removed 5 bases at V and 6 bases at J, with 11 bases between. The CDR3 is 13 amino acids. CDR3 nucleotide sequence: TGTGCCAGCAGCCTCAGGGAACGTCAGCCCCAGCATTTT. This gives the protein CASSLRERQPQHF.

Only a few counts were recorded for this clonotype. J is TRBJ1-3 and V is TRBV15; a possible D gene is TRBD1 (6 bases). The CDR3 has 15 amino acids. Between the trimmed V and J ends, which lost 6 bases and 1 base, there was a span of 13 bases. Germline CDR1 and CDR2: LNHNV and YYDKDF (reference sequence). The CDR3 DNA reads TGTGCCACCAGTGTCGGACAGATATCTGGAAACACCATATATTTT. Protein: CATSVGQISGNTIYF.

V usage is TRBV27 and J usage is TRBJ2-4; D assignment may be TRBD1 or TRBD2 (5 bases each). V was shortened by 3 bases and J by 2 bases, with 11 bases between the two germline ends. Germline values: CDR1 MNHEY, CDR2 SMNVEV (reference sequence). The length of the CDR3 is 15 residues. CDR3 DNA sequence: TGTGCCAGCAGTTTTTCCGGGGCTACCAAAAACATTCAGTACTTC. Protein: CASSFSGATKNIQYF.

V and J are TRBV19 and TRBJ1-1; D is unresolved. V lost 3 bases to trimming and J lost 5 bases, with 4 bases between them. The CDR3 spans 11 residues. Looked up from germline, CDR1 is LNHDA and CDR2 is SQIVND (reference sequence). The CDR3 sequence is CASSIGTEAFF. The DNA of the CDR3 is TGTGCCAGTAGTATTGGGACTGAAGCTTTCTTT.